These T cell receptor beta chains were read from a single sample in a study of naive and memory T cell subsets. TCRdb ran MiXCR on the UMI-ligation and nested PCR reads and lists one entry per CDR3 protein. Counted here are some 150,000 distinct CDR3 sequences, about a sixth occurring once; the ten biggest clones make up about 0.15%. The sample consisted of naive CD4+ T cells from blood. These receptors all stem from a human donor in good health. Each CDR3 is given with its conserved first and last residue.

15	TRBV28	TRBJ1-1	CASSFPDRPNTEAFF
12	TRBV20-1	TRBJ2-7	CSAKGVRHEQYF
19	TRBV28	TRBJ2-3	CASSTPGLAGGGETDTQYF
13	TRBV20-1	TRBJ2-7	CSARSGADHEQYF
12	TRBV7-2	TRBJ2-7	CASSLGSYEQYF
11	TRBV6-2/TRBV6-3	TRBJ2-1	CASSQGHKQFF
13	TRBV29-1	TRBJ2-7	CSVGTGVSYEQYF
14	TRBV2	TRBJ1-2	CASRREVEGTGYTF
19	TRBV9	TRBJ2-6	CASSVAAGDFLAGANVLTF
14	TRBV5-1	TRBJ2-1	CASSLKRGYNEQFF
12	TRBV9	TRBJ2-3	CASSVQLSTQYF
14	TRBV11-1	TRBJ2-6	CASSLGPRSNVLTF
13	TRBV28	TRBJ2-7	CVIGQTNSYEQYF
16	TRBV7-2	TRBJ1-1	CASSSPTGMLDTEAFF
17	TRBV20-1	TRBJ2-1	CSASGGTGGSSYNEQFF
13	TRBV7-2	TRBJ1-4	CASSSRRNEKLFF
14	TRBV3-1	TRBJ1-1	CASSQEGIGAEAFF
14	TRBV7-9	TRBJ2-5	CASSQSGGVETQYF
12	TRBV7-2	TRBJ2-3	CASSLDADTQYF
12	TRBV10-3	TRBJ2-7	CAISELTYEQYF
14	TRBV11-2	TRBJ2-1	CASSLGVAYNEQFF
14	TRBV11-1	TRBJ1-5	CASSLLQRRQPQHF
12	TRBV4-1	TRBJ1-1	CASSQGANEAFF
13	TRBV7-2	TRBJ2-1	CASSLDRLNEQFF
13	TRBV20-1	TRBJ2-3	CSVKREGTDTQYF
12	TRBV29-1	TRBJ2-5	CSGGRERETQYF
15	TRBV7-9	TRBJ1-6	CASSPSGTANSPLHF
14	TRBV27	TRBJ2-1	CASSSAGYRDEQFF
16	TRBV29-1	TRBJ2-1	CSVEDNGQGLYNEQFF
14	TRBV29-1	TRBJ2-2	CSVEIKGGTGELFF
13	TRBV2	TRBJ1-1	CASLITGKTEAFF
17	TRBV18	TRBJ2-7	CASSPLAPGRITYEQYF
15	TRBV7-9	TRBJ1-1	CASSLGTCGNTEAFF
13	TRBV14	TRBJ2-7	CASSQEVRAEQYF
18	TRBV4-1	TRBJ2-2	CASSQDKGWGPDTGELFF
12	TRBV29-1	TRBJ1-1	CSVTGTESIAFF
13	TRBV7-2	TRBJ2-7	CASSFKYSYEQYF
14	TRBV12-3/TRBV12-4	TRBJ2-1	CASSLWDRVNEQFF
13	TRBV11-2	TRBJ2-4	CASSSLAKNIQYF
16	TRBV18	TRBJ2-1	CASSPRLWDSYNEQFF
16	TRBV5-1	TRBJ2-7	CASSLSGLAVSYEQYF
14	TRBV5-1	TRBJ2-5	CASTGLAGEETQYF
17	TRBV12-3/TRBV12-4	TRBJ2-7	CASSPELGTSGSYEQYF
14	TRBV12-3/TRBV12-4	TRBJ2-5	CASRLAGGVETQYF
16	TRBV18	TRBJ1-1	CASSKQGVPPRTEAFF
14	TRBV12-3/TRBV12-4	TRBJ2-3	CASSLKGIADTQYF
14	TRBV5-6	TRBJ2-7	CASSFQGRGYEQYF
13	TRBV20-1	TRBJ2-7	CSARDRDAREQYF
14	TRBV12-3/TRBV12-4	TRBJ1-2	CASNAEGILYGYTF
13	TRBV7-2	TRBJ2-5	CASSPPVQETQYF
14	TRBV12-3/TRBV12-4	TRBJ2-7	CASKGVDTSYEQYF
13	TRBV6-5	TRBJ2-7	CASQSPTTYEQYF
15	TRBV5-5	TRBJ1-1	CASSLGLGYPWEAFF
14	TRBV20-1	TRBJ2-7	CSASFAGGSYEQYF